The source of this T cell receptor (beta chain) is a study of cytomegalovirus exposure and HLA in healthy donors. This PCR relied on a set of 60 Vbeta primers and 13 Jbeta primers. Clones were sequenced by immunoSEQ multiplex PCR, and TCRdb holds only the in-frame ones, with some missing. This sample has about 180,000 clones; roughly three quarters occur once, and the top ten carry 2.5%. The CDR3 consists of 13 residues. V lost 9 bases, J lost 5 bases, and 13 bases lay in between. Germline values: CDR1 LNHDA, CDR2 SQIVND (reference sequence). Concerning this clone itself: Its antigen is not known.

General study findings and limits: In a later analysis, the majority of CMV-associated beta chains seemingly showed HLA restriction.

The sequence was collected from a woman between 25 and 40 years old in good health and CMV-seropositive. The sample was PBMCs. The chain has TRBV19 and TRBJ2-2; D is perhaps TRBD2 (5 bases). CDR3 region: CASYLSVTGELFF. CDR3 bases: TGTGCCAGCTACCTTAGCGTAACCGGGGAGCTGTTTTTT.